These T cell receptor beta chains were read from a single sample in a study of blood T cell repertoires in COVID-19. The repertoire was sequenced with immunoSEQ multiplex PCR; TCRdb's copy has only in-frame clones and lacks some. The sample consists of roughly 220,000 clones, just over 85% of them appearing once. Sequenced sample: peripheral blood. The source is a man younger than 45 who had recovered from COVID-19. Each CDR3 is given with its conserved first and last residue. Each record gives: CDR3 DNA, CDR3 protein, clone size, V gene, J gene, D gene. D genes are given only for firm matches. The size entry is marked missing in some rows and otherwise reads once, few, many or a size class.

CDR3 DNA: TGTGCCAGTACCCCTCTAGGTGACAGGGGAGGAAACATTCAGTACTTC; CDR3 protein: CASTPLGDRGGNIQYF; clone size: NA; V gene: TRBV19; J gene: TRBJ2-4; D gene: TRBD1
CDR3 DNA: TGCGCCAGCAGCACCAGGGTACCTAACTATGGCTACACCTTC; CDR3 protein: CASSTRVPNYGYTF; clone size: NA; V gene: TRBV5-1; J gene: TRBJ1-2; D gene: NA
CDR3 DNA: TGTGCCAGCAGCTTAGACAGGGCCCAAGAGACCCAGTACTTC; CDR3 protein: CASSLDRAQETQYF; clone size: NA; V gene: TRBV7-2; J gene: TRBJ2-5; D gene: NA
CDR3 DNA: TGTGCCAGCAGCCAAGAGGAGGGGGCCGCGGCGTACAATGAGCAGTTCTTC; CDR3 protein: CASSQEEGAAAYNEQFF; clone size: NA; V gene: TRBV4-2; J gene: TRBJ2-1; D gene: NA
CDR3 DNA: TGTGCCAGCAGACCAGCGTCCTACAATGAGCAGTTCTTC; CDR3 protein: CASRPASYNEQFF; clone size: NA; V gene: TRBV11-2; J gene: TRBJ2-1; D gene: NA
CDR3 DNA: TGTGCCAGCAGCAAAGGCCGACTGTGGAGCTCCTACAATGAGCAGTTCTTC; CDR3 protein: CASSKGRLWSSYNEQFF; clone size: NA; V gene: TRBV21-1; J gene: TRBJ2-1; D gene: NA
CDR3 DNA: TGTGCCACCAGTGAGTCCGGGACAGGGGAATACAATGAGCAGTTCTTC; CDR3 protein: CATSESGTGEYNEQFF; clone size: NA; V gene: TRBV24-1; J gene: TRBJ2-1; D gene: TRBD1
CDR3 DNA: TGTGCCAGCAGCCAATACGCCCCTAGCGGGGATTTGATGGATACGCAGTATTTT; CDR3 protein: CASSQYAPSGDLMDTQYF; clone size: NA; V gene: TRBV3-1/TRBV3-2; J gene: TRBJ2-3; D gene: TRBD2
CDR3 DNA: TGTGCCAGCAGTTACTCCCGGACAGGGGGCGGCTATGGCTACACCTTC; CDR3 protein: CASSYSRTGGGYGYTF; clone size: NA; V gene: TRBV6-5; J gene: TRBJ1-2; D gene: TRBD1
CDR3 DNA: TGTGCCAGTAGTATAGCATCCAGGACAGCCAGCAATCAGCCCCAGCATTTT; CDR3 protein: CASSIASRTASNQPQHF; clone size: NA; V gene: TRBV19; J gene: TRBJ1-5; D gene: NA
CDR3 DNA: TGTGCCAGCAGGCCGGGACAGAGCTACGAGCAGTACTTC; CDR3 protein: CASRPGQSYEQYF; clone size: NA; V gene: TRBV6-6; J gene: TRBJ2-7; D gene: TRBD1
CDR3 DNA: TGTGCCAGCAGTTTGCCGACGAGGGTTCAGCCCCAGCATTTT; CDR3 protein: CASSLPTRVQPQHF; clone size: NA; V gene: TRBV6-5; J gene: TRBJ1-5; D gene: NA
CDR3 DNA: TGTGCCACCGGACAGGGTGGGACCGGGGAGCTGTTTTTT; CDR3 protein: CATGQGGTGELFF; clone size: NA; V gene: TRBV24-1; J gene: TRBJ2-2; D gene: TRBD1
CDR3 DNA: TGCGCCAGCAGCCTGGGGACTAGCGGGGGTTCTCGGGAGCAGTACTTC; CDR3 protein: CASSLGTSGGSREQYF; clone size: NA; V gene: TRBV4-1; J gene: TRBJ2-7; D gene: TRBD2
CDR3 DNA: TGCGCCAGCAGCTTGATGGCGGGGGGCACCGGGGAGCTGTTTTTT; CDR3 protein: CASSLMAGGTGELFF; clone size: NA; V gene: TRBV5-1; J gene: TRBJ2-2; D gene: TRBD2
CDR3 DNA: TGTGCCGCACTTTCGGGGCTAGCGGGGGGCAAAAGCTCCTACAATGAGCAGTTCTTC; CDR3 protein: CAALSGLAGGKSSYNEQFF; clone size: NA; V gene: TRBV10-3; J gene: TRBJ2-1; D gene: TRBD2
CDR3 DNA: TGTGCCAGCAGCCCACAGGGTACTCAGCCCCAGCATTTT; CDR3 protein: CASSPQGTQPQHF; clone size: NA; V gene: TRBV11-2; J gene: TRBJ1-5; D gene: NA
CDR3 DNA: TGTGCCAGCAGCTTCGGGGTTGCGGCTCAGCCCCAGCATTTT; CDR3 protein: CASSFGVAAQPQHF; clone size: NA; V gene: TRBV7-2; J gene: TRBJ1-5; D gene: NA
CDR3 DNA: TGCGCCAGCAGCCAATACTCCCCGGGACTTCAAGAGACCCAGTACTTC; CDR3 protein: CASSQYSPGLQETQYF; clone size: NA; V gene: TRBV4-1; J gene: TRBJ2-5; D gene: NA
CDR3 DNA: TGCGCCAGCAGCCCGATGGGGCAGCCGTCTGGAAACACCATATATTTT; CDR3 protein: CASSPMGQPSGNTIYF; clone size: NA; V gene: TRBV5-1; J gene: TRBJ1-3; D gene: NA
CDR3 DNA: TGTGCCAGCAGCTTAGGAACGGGACAGCACCAAGAGACCCAGTACTTC; CDR3 protein: CASSLGTGQHQETQYF; clone size: NA; V gene: TRBV11-3; J gene: TRBJ2-5; D gene: TRBD1
CDR3 DNA: TGTGCCAGCAGGAAGGGTGGACAGTCCTCCTACGAGCAGTACTTC; CDR3 protein: CASRKGGQSSYEQYF; clone size: NA; V gene: TRBV28; J gene: TRBJ2-7; D gene: NA
CDR3 DNA: TGCGCCAGCAGCGTTGGACAGGGGATGGATGGCTACACCTTC; CDR3 protein: CASSVGQGMDGYTF; clone size: NA; V gene: TRBV5-1; J gene: TRBJ1-2; D gene: TRBD1
CDR3 DNA: TGTGCCAGCAGTGAAGATAAGGGGATACCTAACTATGGCTACACCTTC; CDR3 protein: CASSEDKGIPNYGYTF; clone size: NA; V gene: TRBV6-1; J gene: TRBJ1-2; D gene: NA
CDR3 DNA: TGTGCCAGCCCGACGGGACAGAACACCGGGGAGCTGTTTTTT; CDR3 protein: CASPTGQNTGELFF; clone size: NA; V gene: TRBV7-9; J gene: TRBJ2-2; D gene: NA
CDR3 DNA: TGTGCCAGCTCAACGGACAGGGTAGATGAAAAACTGTTTTTT; CDR3 protein: CASSTDRVDEKLFF; clone size: NA; V gene: TRBV18; J gene: TRBJ1-4; D gene: TRBD1
CDR3 DNA: TGCGCCAGCAGCTTGGCCAGGGGGCTCCAAGAGACCCAGTACTTC; CDR3 protein: CASSLARGLQETQYF; clone size: few; V gene: TRBV5-1; J gene: TRBJ2-5; D gene: TRBD1
CDR3 DNA: TGCGCCAGCAGCGCGACGGGGGGGCTCTTGGAGACCCAGTACTTC; CDR3 protein: CASSATGGLLETQYF; clone size: NA; V gene: TRBV5-1; J gene: TRBJ2-5; D gene: TRBD2
CDR3 DNA: TGTGCCAGCAGCCGGGACCGGGACACCCGCCTACTAGGTTCACCCCTCCACTTT; CDR3 protein: CASSRDRDTRLLGSPLHF; clone size: NA; V gene: TRBV3-1/TRBV3-2; J gene: TRBJ1-6; D gene: NA
CDR3 DNA: TGCGCCAGCAGCCAAGATGGTCGCCAGGCCCTTTTTGGCTACACCTTC; CDR3 protein: CASSQDGRQALFGYTF; clone size: NA; V gene: TRBV4-3; J gene: TRBJ1-2; D gene: NA
CDR3 DNA: TGTGCCAGCAGTGCCTTAGATACGCAGTATTTT; CDR3 protein: CASSALDTQYF; clone size: NA; V gene: TRBV2; J gene: TRBJ2-3; D gene: NA
CDR3 DNA: TGTGCCAGCAGCTGGACTAGCGGGGGGAACGAGCAGTACTTC; CDR3 protein: CASSWTSGGNEQYF; clone size: NA; V gene: TRBV11-1; J gene: TRBJ2-7; D gene: TRBD2
CDR3 DNA: TGTGCCATCCACCCGGGTAGGACACCCTACAATGAGCAGTTCTTC; CDR3 protein: CAIHPGRTPYNEQFF; clone size: NA; V gene: TRBV10-3; J gene: TRBJ2-1; D gene: NA